A selection of T cell receptor beta chains follows, all from one sample in a study of immune aging and cytomegalovirus after organ transplant. These receptors' targets are unknown. TCRdb independently ran MiXCR on the single-cell sequencing reads; one entry per CDR3 protein. The sample gives approximately 22,000 distinct CDR3 sequences, approximately 34% of which show up once; around 25% is in the top ten. The material was CMV peptide-activated CD4+ and CD8+ T cells sorted from blood, obtained at five time points, pooled. The receptors were gathered from a female donor who had a heart transplant and CMV viremia. Each CDR3 is given with its conserved first and last residue. D genes are given only for firm matches. A row's size may be missing; if present it is once, few, many or a size class.

>TRBV9|.|TRBJ2-1|many
TGTGCCAGCAGCGTATTCCCAGATTACAATGAGCAGTTCTTC
CASSVFPDYNEQFF
>TRBV10-3|TRBD1|TRBJ2-3|few
TGTGCCATCAGTGCCCTGGGACAGATAAGCACAGATACGCAGTATTTT
CAISALGQISTDTQYF
>TRBV28|TRBD2|TRBJ2-1|.
TGTGCCAGCAGCTCCCAGACTAGCGGGAGGAGGGTCAATGAACAGTTCTTC
CASSSQTSGRRVNEQFF
>TRBV6-6|TRBD1|TRBJ1-2|.
TGTGCCAGCAAGATCGGACAGGGACGGTCTAACTATGGCTACACCTTC
CASKIGQGRSNYGYTF
>TRBV9|.|TRBJ2-1|few
TGTGCCAGCAGCGTAGAGTATAGCGCCTACAATGAGCAGTTCTTC
CASSVEYSAYNEQFF
>TRBV20-1|.|TRBJ1-4|many
TGCAGTGCTAGAGGGGGGGCAGGGAGGAGTTCAGGAAAACTGTTTTTT
CSARGGAGRSSGKLFF
>TRBV14|TRBD2|TRBJ2-7|many
TGTGCCAGCAGCCAAAGGCCGACAGGACTAGCGGGAGGGCCTTATCCCCACGAGCAGTACTTC
CASSQRPTGLAGGPYPHEQYF
>TRBV12-3/TRBV12-4|.|TRBJ1-2|.
TGTGCCAGCAGTCCTGCAGCGGGTCACGCTGGCTACACCTTC
CASSPAAGHAGYTF
>TRBV30|TRBD1|TRBJ2-7|many
TGTGCCTGGAGCTCCCCCCGACAGGGGGCCTACGAGCAGTACTTC
CAWSSPRQGAYEQYF
>TRBV5-1|.|TRBJ2-1|.
TGCGCCAGCAGCCCATTAGCGAGCTCCTACAATGAGCAGTTCTTC
CASSPLASSYNEQFF
>TRBV5-6|TRBD2|TRBJ2-3|few
TGTGCCAGCAGCTTAGGAAGCGGGAGTGGCACAGATACGCAGTATTTT
CASSLGSGSGTDTQYF
>TRBV29-1|TRBD1|TRBJ2-7|few
TGCAGCGTTGAACGGTCTCAGGGGGCAGAGGGGCAGTACTTC
CSVERSQGAEGQYF
>TRBV10-2|.|TRBJ1-1|.
TGCGCCAGCAGTGGTGGACAGCTCACTGAAGCTTTCTTT
CASSGGQLTEAFF
>TRBV29-1|.|TRBJ2-1|.
TGCAGCGTTGACGGGGGCGGGAGTTTCTACAATGAGCAGTTCTTC
CSVDGGGSFYNEQFF
>TRBV6-6|.|TRBJ1-5|.
TGTGCCATCGAGGTAGGAGATCAGCCCCAGCATTTT
CAIEVGDQPQHF
>TRBV18|.|TRBJ2-5|medium-sized
TGTGCCAGCTCACCAGGCGAAGAGACCCAGTACTTC
CASSPGEETQYF
>TRBV6-2/TRBV6-3|.|TRBJ1-2|few
TGTGCCAGCAGAGATCCGGGACCCGGGGACTATGGCTACACCTTC
CASRDPGPGDYGYTF
>TRBV5-1|.|TRBJ2-1|.
TGCGCCAGCAGCTTGGTGCCCCACAATGAGCAGTTCTTC
CASSLVPHNEQFF
>TRBV29-1|.|TRBJ2-7|few
TGCAGCGTTGTTCTGGACGGATCCTACGAGCAGTACTTC
CSVVLDGSYEQYF
>TRBV12-3/TRBV12-4|.|TRBJ2-7|.
TGTGCCAGCAGTTTATTGGGGGACTCCCCCGCCGAGCAGTACTTC
CASSLLGDSPAEQYF
>TRBV6-6|.|TRBJ1-1|.
TGTGCCAGCAGTAAGGTTGGGGGAGACACTGAAGCTTTCTTT
CASSKVGGDTEAFF
>TRBV29-1|.|TRBJ1-5|.
TGCAGCGTTGAGACCGAATTCAATCAGCCCCAGCATTTT
CSVETEFNQPQHF
>TRBV9|TRBD2|TRBJ2-1|medium-sized
TGTGCCAGCAGCGTAGATTCTAGCGGGAGCCTCTCCTACAATGAGCAGTTCTTC
CASSVDSSGSLSYNEQFF
>TRBV28|TRBD1|TRBJ1-3|many
TGTGCCACCTCGAACGACAGGGTCGGGAACACCGTATATTTT
CATSNDRVGNTVYF
>TRBV10-3|TRBD2|TRBJ2-7|few
TGTGCCATCAGTACTCTAGCGGGAGGAGTTGAGCAGTACTTC
CAISTLAGGVEQYF
>TRBV7-9|TRBD1|TRBJ1-4|.
TGTGCCAGCAGCGGAACAGGGGCGGGCGAAAAACTGTTTTTT
CASSGTGAGEKLFF
>TRBV6-1|TRBD2|TRBJ2-3|many
TGTGCCAGCTGCGAAGCGGGAAGGGAAGATACGCAGTATTTT
CASCEAGREDTQYF
>TRBV3-1|.|TRBJ2-5|many
TGTGCCAGCAGCCAAGAGAACAGGGAAGAGACCCAGTACTTC
CASSQENREETQYF
>TRBV28|.|TRBJ2-1|few
TGTGCCAGCAGCCTATTAACCATCTCCTACAATGAGCAGTTCTTC
CASSLLTISYNEQFF
>TRBV27|TRBD2|TRBJ2-1|.
TGTGCCAGCAGTTTACTAGCGGGAGTTAGCTATGAGCAGTTCTTC
CASSLLAGVSYEQFF
>TRBV6-6|TRBD2|TRBJ2-3|hyperexpanded
TGTGCCAGCAGTAAGGGACTAGCGGGAGTCACAGATACGCAGTATTTT
CASSKGLAGVTDTQYF
>TRBV12-5|.|TRBJ1-1|medium-sized
TGTGCTAGTGGTTTGGTCAGGGCTGAAGCTTTCTTT
CASGLVRAEAFF
>TRBV14|.|TRBJ2-5|.
TGTGCCAGCAGCTGGGGCGGGAACTACGGGACCCAGTACTTC
CASSWGGNYGTQYF
>TRBV18|.|TRBJ2-7|.
TGTGCCAGCACACCTAGGGGGAATTCCCACGAGCAGTACTTC
CASTPRGNSHEQYF
>TRBV20-1|TRBD1|TRBJ2-7|medium-sized
TGCAGTGCTTTGGGACAGGGGCCTATCTCCTACGAGCAGTACTTC
CSALGQGPISYEQYF
>TRBV6-6|TRBD1|TRBJ1-5|few
TGTGCCAGCAGGGAACAGGGGAGGGGTCAGCCCCAGCATTTT
CASREQGRGQPQHF
>TRBV20-1|TRBD1|TRBJ1-5|.
TGCAGTGTGGGACAGGGGGCTTCTAGCAATCAGCCCCAGCATTTT
CSVGQGASSNQPQHF
>TRBV28|.|TRBJ2-7|.
TGTGCCAGCAGCTCACCCAATGCCTACGAGCAGTACTTC
CASSSPNAYEQYF
>TRBV30|.|TRBJ1-1|.
TGTGCCTGGAGTGGGTTCTCGGGGTCTGAAGCTTTCTTT
CAWSGFSGSEAFF
>TRBV19|.|TRBJ1-5|many
TGTGCCAGTAGTACGTTACAGGATAGCAATCAGCCCCAGCATTTT
CASSTLQDSNQPQHF
>TRBV5-1|.|TRBJ2-6|medium-sized
TGCGCCAGCAGCACCCTAACAGGGACTGGGGCCAACGTCCTGACTTTC
CASSTLTGTGANVLTF
>TRBV5-1|.|TRBJ2-1|few
TGCGCCAGTACCCCCGGGGCAGCTTACAATGAGCAGTTCTTC
CASTPGAAYNEQFF
>TRBV10-3|.|TRBJ2-3|few
TGTGCCATCAGTGTCCGTGAGAGCACAGATACGCAGTATTTT
CAISVRESTDTQYF
>TRBV7-9|.|TRBJ2-7|many
TGTGCCAGCAGCCGGGACGGAACCTACGAGCAGTACTTC
CASSRDGTYEQYF
>TRBV6-5|.|TRBJ2-3|medium-sized
TGTGCCAGCAGTTCATTACAGGTGACCCGCACAGATACGCAGTATTTT
CASSSLQVTRTDTQYF
>TRBV11-3|TRBD2|TRBJ2-5|few
TGTGCCAGCAGCCTGACTAGCGGGGCACAAGAGACCCAGTACTTC
CASSLTSGAQETQYF
>TRBV13|TRBD1|TRBJ2-7|once
TGTGCCAGCCAAAGGGACAGGGCTTACGAGCAGTACTTC
CASQRDRAYEQYF
>TRBV29-1|.|TRBJ2-1|.
TGCAGCGCCTACGGGGTTGGGGTAAACAATGAGCAGTTCTTC
CSAYGVGVNNEQFF
>TRBV11-1|.|TRBJ1-6|.
TGTGCCAGCGGTCTCTCCTATAATTCACCCCTCCACTTT
CASGLSYNSPLHF
>TRBV3-1|.|TRBJ2-1|many
TGTGCCAGCAGCCAGGGACGGCAGGGAGGTGAGCAGTTCTTC
CASSQGRQGGEQFF
>TRBV15|.|TRBJ2-2|medium-sized
TGTGCCACCAGCAGAGATTTTGGTCACTCGCTAACCGGGGAGCTGTTTTTT
CATSRDFGHSLTGELFF
>TRBV11-2|TRBD2|TRBJ2-1|many
TGTGCCAGCAGCATTTGGACTAGCGGAAAAGGGGGGAATGAGCAGTTCTTC
CASSIWTSGKGGNEQFF
>TRBV5-1|.|TRBJ1-4|many
TGCGCCAGCAGCTTGGAGGGTATGAATGAAAAACTGTTTTTT
CASSLEGMNEKLFF
>TRBV11-2|.|TRBJ2-5|.
TGTGCCAGCAGCCCCCAGGCGGGGGCTTTCCAAGAGACCCAGTACTTC
CASSPQAGAFQETQYF
>TRBV18|.|TRBJ2-2|few
TGTGCCAGCTCAGAGGGCGCCAAGAACACCGGGGAGCTGTTTTTT
CASSEGAKNTGELFF